This TCR beta chain was captured by sequencing in a study of cytomegalovirus exposure and HLA in healthy donors. Overall study findings and caveats: In a later analysis, most CMV-associated TCR beta chains appeared HLA-restricted. CMV serostatus stood as the only immune exposure information on hand.

The study ran its PCR with 60 Vbeta and 13 Jbeta primers. The protocol was immunoSEQ multiplex PCR, while the TCRdb copy is restricted to in-frame clones and leaves out a portion. This sample has 130,000 to 150,000 clones, with 70% to 85% found just once. Points on this clone: Its specificity is unknown.

The receptor's source is a woman between 45 and 60 years old in good health and CMV-seropositive. The sample was PBMCs.

The CDR3 region is CASSPGQISNTEAFF. CDR3 nucleotides: TGTGCCAGCAGCCCGGGACAGATTTCGAACACTGAAGCTTTCTTT. This chain links TRBV4-2 with TRBJ1-1; TRBD1 matches 7 bases. The V gene end was trimmed by 4 bases and the J gene end by 1 base; junction bases not matched to a gene: 6. CDR1 and CDR2 (germline): LGHNA, YNFKEQ. The CDR3 has 15 residues.